These 2 T cell receptor beta chains originate from one sample sequenced in a study of blood T cell repertoires in COVID-19. Sequencing used immunoSEQ multiplex PCR; TCRdb keeps in-frame clones, though not all of them. Found here are around 260,000 clones, about 89% of them singletons; the top ten hold around 9.1%. The sample comprised peripheral blood. All receptors come from a man aged 40-49 years who had recovered from COVID-19.

The J gene is TRBJ2-7, the V gene TRBV4-2; TRBD2 agrees at 11 bases. In germline, CDR1 is LGHNA, CDR2 YNFKEQ. J lost 3 bases, V lost 4 bases, and 5 bases had no gene match. The CDR3 sequence is 15 residues long. CDR3 bases: TGTGCCAGCAGCCCCAGACTAGCGGGGCTCTACGAGCAGTACTTC. Protein: CASSPRLAGLYEQYF.

J is TRBJ2-7 and V is TRBV19; TRBD1 is a possible D gene (6 bases). The V end was cut by 5 bases, the J end by 7 bases, with 21 bases between. Germline assignment: CDR1 LNHDA and CDR2 SQIVND (reference sequence). CDR3 length equals 15 residues. As DNA, the CDR3 is TGTGCCAGTAGTCAGGCTTACAGGGTGTTGGAAGAGCAGTACTTC. Its protein product is CASSQAYRVLEEQYF.